This T cell receptor (beta chain) emerged from a study of cytotoxic CD8 clonotypes in ibrutinib-treated CLL. V was shortened by 0 bases and J by 8 bases, with 8 bases between the two germline ends. The V gene's germline CDR1 is SQVTM and CDR2 ANQGSEA. CDR3 length equals 12 residues. Only in-frame clones appear in the TCRdb table, and some are missing; sequencing was by immunoSEQ multiplex PCR. The sample has 330,000 or so clones, about 64% seen once; the top ten hold about 5.9%. Notes on this clone: As yet, its antigen is unknown.

Study-wide results and limits: Shared public clonotypes were rare, and on treatment they either got smaller or stayed the same.

The chain recombines TRBV29-1 with TRBJ2-4, with D maybe TRBD1 (6 bases). The sequenced sample was PBMCs, obtained after 36 months of ibrutinib treatment. The origin of this receptor is a human donor with chronic lymphocytic leukemia. DNA of the CDR3: TGCAGCGTTGAAGACAGGGGCTACATTCAGTACTTC. This translates into CSVEDRGYIQYF.